The 25 T cell receptor beta chains below were found in one sample sequenced in a study of long-term antiretroviral therapy in people with HIV. They ran version v3.0 of the immunoSEQ assay at survey level. Only in-frame clones appear in the TCRdb table, and some are missing; sequencing was by immunoSEQ multiplex PCR. Of 20,000 to 30,000 clones in the sample, 85% to 90% are singletons; the top ten hold approximately 9.2%. The sample consisted of unsorted PBMCs, taken approximately 4.8 years after starting antiretroviral therapy. Receptors originate from a man aged 35-49 years with HIV.

This chain joins TRBV14 and TRBJ1-2, with 7 bases identical to TRBD1. The CDR3 spans 14 residues. Germline V gene lookup returns CDR1 SGHDN and CDR2 FVKESK. After removal of 4 bases from V and 0 bases from J, the junction contained 2 bases not matched to a gene. The CDR3 DNA reads TGTGCCAGCAGCCCGGGACAGACTAACTATGGCTACACCTTC. Amino acids: CASSPGQTNYGYTF.

V is TRBV6-1 and J is TRBJ2-3; 11 nucleotides align to TRBD2. The CDR3 is 14 amino acids. Germline CDR1 and CDR2: MNHNS and SASEGT. Losses at the gene ends were 5 bases for V and 5 bases for J; bases not matched to a gene: 3. In DNA form, the CDR3 reads TGTGCCAGCAGTAAGGGACTAGCGGTAGATACGCAGTATTTT. Residues: CASSKGLAVDTQYF.

The chain links TRBV7-9 to TRBJ1-4; 7 bases match TRBD1. This CDR3 is 14 amino acids long. The V segment lost 6 bases and the J segment 2 bases; nucleotides outside the gene matches: 3. CDR1 is SEHNR, CDR2 FQNEAQ, per germline (reference sequence). CDR3 nucleotides: TGTGCCAGCAGTCCAGGGGGTACTAATGAAAAACTGTTTTTT. This codes for CASSPGGTNEKLFF.

The chain couples TRBV27 to TRBJ1-1; D unresolved. Trimming cost V 5 bases and J 4 bases, with 14 bases left between them. The CDR3 sequence is 14 residues long. Germline V lookup: CDR1 MNHEY, CDR2 SMNVEV (reference sequence). The CDR3 protein is CASSPVLGSTEAFF. As DNA, the CDR3 is TGTGCCAGCAGTCCCGTCCTCGGGAGCACTGAAGCTTTCTTT.

The chain joins TRBV27 to TRBJ2-7; 9 nucleotides line up with TRBD2. This CDR3 spans 14 amino acids. Unmatched junction bases numbered 7, after V lost 6 bases and J lost 4 bases. Germline V gene data show CDR1 as MNHEY and CDR2 as SMNVEV (reference sequence). CDR3 sequence: CASSPSGRTYEQYF. The CDR3 DNA follows: TGTGCCAGCAGCCCCAGCGGGAGGACATACGAGCAGTACTTC.

The CDR3 DNA follows: TGTGCCAGCAGCCAAGACGGTTGGACTGAAGCTTTCTTT. It codes for CASSQDGWTEAFF. J is TRBJ1-1 and V is TRBV4-2, with no clear D. V dropped 0 bases and J dropped 5 bases, with 7 bases sitting between them. From germline, CDR1 is LGHNA and CDR2 YNFKEQ. The CDR3 spans 13 residues.

The chain recombines TRBV19 with TRBJ2-7, with D unresolved. Germline CDR1 is LNHDA and CDR2 is SQIVND (reference sequence). The V and J ends lost 4 bases and 6 bases respectively, with 10 bases between them. The CDR3 extends over 12 amino acids. The DNA of the CDR3 is TGTGCCAGTAGTACCTCCCCCGGCGAGCAGTACTTC. As protein: CASSTSPGEQYF. The full variable domain, with the rest looked up from reference TRBV19 and TRBJ2-7, is DGGITQSPKYLFRKEGQNVTLSCEQNLNHDAMYWYRQDPGQGLRLIYYSQIVNDFQKGDIAEGYSVSREKKESFPLTVTSAQKNPTAFYLCASSTSPGEQYFGPGTRLTVT.

The chain links TRBV27 to TRBJ2-2; weak D call: TRBD1 (7 bases). The CDR3 consists of 14 residues. V was trimmed by 9 bases and J by 7 bases, leaving 18 bases between them. Germline CDR1 reads MNHEY; CDR2 reads SMNVEV (reference sequence). This chain's CDR3 is CASSSTGRSGELFF. The CDR3 nucleotides are TGTGCCAGTTCATCGACAGGGAGGAGCGGGGAGCTGTTTTTT.

V is TRBV7-9 and J is TRBJ1-5; TRBD1 is a possible D gene (6 bases). Germline CDR1 reads SEHNR; CDR2 reads FQNEAQ (reference sequence). This CDR3 has 17 residues. Trimming pared 5 bases from V and 0 bases from J, leaving 17 bases between. DNA of the CDR3: TGTGCCAGCAGCCGACGATTAACAGGGAATAGCAATCAGCCCCAGCATTTT. As protein: CASSRRLTGNSNQPQHF.

CDR3 coding DNA: TGTGCCAGCAGCGCCCCGGACTCGGGGGAACCAGATACGCAGTATTTT. It codes for CASSAPDSGEPDTQYF. This chain uses TRBV9 with TRBJ2-3; weak D call: TRBD2 (6 bases). Deletions cut 3 bases from V and 4 bases from J, with 18 bases between. The germline CDR1 and CDR2 sequences are SGDLS and YYNGEE. The CDR3 spans 16 residues.

The chain combines TRBV6-5 with TRBJ2-7; 10 nucleotides match TRBD1. There are 14 residues in the CDR3. Germline V CDR1 and CDR2: MNHEY, SVGAGI. The junction had 4 bases not matched to a gene; V was cut back by 5 bases and J by 3 bases. CDR3 loop: CASSRDRGLYEQYF. In nucleotides, the CDR3 is TGTGCCAGCAGTCGAGACAGGGGGCTCTACGAGCAGTACTTC.

The rearrangement uses TRBV7-9 and TRBJ2-1, with 9 bases fitting TRBD2. From germline, CDR1 is SEHNR and CDR2 FQNEAQ (reference sequence). The CDR3 totals 15 residues. V shed 3 bases, J shed 5 bases, and the junction held 5 bases outside the gene matches. The CDR3 DNA is TGTGCCAGCAGCTTTGTGACTAGCGGAAACAATGAGCAGTTCTTC. It encodes CASSFVTSGNNEQFF.

V is TRBV11-3 and J is TRBJ2-1; D is unclear. The germline V gene encodes CDR1 SGHNT and CDR2 YENEEA. CDR3 length: 13 amino acids. Deletions cut 2 bases from V and 7 bases from J, with 9 bases between. The CDR3 sequence: CASSLHVGNEQFF. The CDR3 DNA is TGTGCCAGCAGCTTACACGTGGGGAATGAGCAGTTCTTC.

This clone showed up just once. The rearrangement links TRBV19 to TRBJ1-2; no reliable D call. CDR3 length: 13 residues. Trimming took off 2 bases at V and 7 bases at J, with 11 bases between the two ends. Germline-derived CDR1 and CDR2 are LNHDA and SQIVND (reference sequence). CDR3: CASSISHSGGYTF. CDR3 nucleotide sequence: TGTGCCAGTAGTATAAGCCACTCCGGTGGCTACACCTTC.

This chain connects TRBV27 to TRBJ1-4, with a possible D match to TRBD1 (6 bases). From germline, CDR1 is MNHEY and CDR2 SMNVEV (reference sequence). Trimming took 6 bases from V and 4 from J, leaving 15 bases between them. CDR3 length: 15 amino acids. The CDR3 region is CASSALDRFNEKLFF. The DNA for the CDR3 is TGTGCCAGCAGCGCACTGGACAGATTTAATGAAAAACTGTTTTTT.

The chain links TRBV10-3 to TRBJ1-4; D possibly corresponds to TRBD1 (5 bases). The germline V gene encodes CDR1 ENHRY and CDR2 SYGVKD. There are 16 residues in the CDR3. The germline V and J ends were trimmed by 10 bases and 8 bases, with 26 bases remaining between them. As DNA, the CDR3 is TGTGCCACCACCCCGGGGAGAGGGGCCGGAGACGAAAAACTGTTTTTT. Amino acid sequence: CATTPGRGAGDEKLFF.

This chain links TRBV16 with TRBJ1-5; D call uncertain. V dropped 0 bases and J dropped 0 bases, with 9 bases sitting between them. Germline V gene sequence: CDR1 KGHSY, CDR2 FQNENV. CDR3 length: 16 residues. As DNA, the CDR3 is TGTGCCAGCAGCCAATCTCTGGACGGTAGCAATCAGCCCCAGCATTTT. Amino acid sequence: CASSQSLDGSNQPQHF.

The V call is TRBV10-2, the J call TRBJ2-3; 10 nucleotides line up with TRBD2. J lost 3 bases, V lost 7 bases, and 7 bases had no gene match. The germline CDR1 and CDR2 sequences are WSHSY and SAAADI. The CDR3 totals 15 residues. The CDR3 bases are TGCGCCAGCACCTCCCAGACTAGCGGGACAGATACGCAGTATTTT. Its protein product is CASTSQTSGTDTQYF.

The DNA for the CDR3 is TGTGCCAGCAGCTTAACGATGGCAGGGGATGGCTACACCTTC. This codes for CASSLTMAGDGYTF. The chain couples TRBV7-3 to TRBJ1-2; TRBD1 is a possible D gene (6 bases). The CDR3 has 14 amino acids. V gave up 0 bases and J gave up 6 bases, with 11 bases separating them. Germline V gene lookup returns CDR1 SGHTA and CDR2 FQGTGA.

J is TRBJ2-2 and V is TRBV5-1; D unresolved. The ends were cut back, 0 bases at V and 8 bases at J, with 11 bases in the middle. This CDR3 has 14 amino acids. Germline CDR1 reads SGHRS; CDR2 reads YFSETQ. In DNA form, the CDR3 reads TGCGCCAGCAGCTTGGCCCAGGCTATGGGGGAGCTGTTTTTT. This translates into CASSLAQAMGELFF.

This chain joins TRBV7-9 and TRBJ2-1; tentative D call: TRBD2 (6 bases). Germline V gene sequence: CDR1 SEHNR, CDR2 FQNEAQ (reference sequence). The CDR3 runs 13 residues. Trimming removed 4 bases at V and 10 bases at J, with 14 bases between. CDR3 coding DNA: TGTGCCAGCAGCTCACCAATAGCGGACGAGCAGTTCTTC. Its translation: CASSSPIADEQFF.

The chain employs TRBV11-2 and TRBJ1-2; 8 bases align to TRBD1. Germline-derived CDR1 and CDR2 are SGHAT and FQNNGV. After removal of 5 bases from V and 4 bases from J, the junction contained 6 bases not matched to a gene. This CDR3 has 14 amino acids. The CDR3 DNA follows: TGTGCCAGCAGCCCGCAGGGGGCCGTCTATGGCTACACCTTC. Amino acids: CASSPQGAVYGYTF.

The chain recombines TRBV5-1 with TRBJ2-7; D possibly corresponds to TRBD1 (5 bases). The CDR3 spans 13 residues. CDR1 is SGHRS, CDR2 YFSETQ, per germline. The ends were cut back, 4 bases at V and 0 bases at J, with 8 bases in the middle. The CDR3 bases are TGCGCCAGCAGCCCGGACATCTCCTACGAGCAGTACTTC. Translation gives CASSPDISYEQYF.

This clone has a single count. The chain recombines TRBV19 with TRBJ2-7; 8 positions match TRBD2. Germline V gene sequence: CDR1 LNHDA, CDR2 SQIVND (reference sequence). The V and J ends lost 7 bases and 0 bases, in that order; junction bases with no gene match: 5. The CDR3 has 14 residues. The CDR3 nucleotides read TGTGCCAGTAAGGGAGCGGGAGCCTCCTACGAGCAGTACTTC. Protein: CASKGAGASYEQYF. Filled out from reference TRBV19 and TRBJ2-7, the complete variable domain reads DGGITQSPKYLFRKEGQNVTLSCEQNLNHDAMYWYRQDPGQGLRLIYYSQIVNDFQKGDIAEGYSVSREKKESFPLTVTSAQKNPTAFYLCASKGAGASYEQYFGPGTRLTVT.

The chain joins TRBV7-8 to TRBJ2-7, with D perhaps TRBD1 (5 bases). This CDR3 has 14 amino acids. Germline V gives CDR1 SGHVS, CDR2 FQNEAQ. V gave up 2 bases and J gave up 1 base, with 9 bases separating them. CDR3 sequence: CASSLQGTSYEQYF. DNA for the CDR3: TGTGCCAGCAGCTTACAGGGTACTTCCTACGAGCAGTACTTC.